The present T cell receptor (beta chain) was sequenced within a study of OX40 agonist ivuxolimab in advanced cancers. Study-wide results and caveats: Clonal expansion among partial responders at 0.1-3.0 mg/kg ranked near the lowest.

Peripheral blood came from all dose cohorts at three timepoints. As regards this clone: Its matching antigen is unknown.

The data were produced by immunoSEQ multiplex PCR, yet TCRdb's version contains in-frame clones alone and is incomplete. This table has about 58,000 clones, approximately 87% appearing once. The V gene's germline CDR1 is SGDLS and CDR2 YYNGEE. The CDR3 is made up of 15 amino acids. The V gene end was trimmed by 0 bases and the J gene end by 0 bases; junction bases not matched to a gene: 3. The V call is TRBV9, the J call TRBJ2-7, with 7 nucleotides matching TRBD1. The sample consisted of CD4+ or CD8+ T cells sorted from blood, taken in a trial of the OX40 agonist ivuxolimab. This sequence originates from an adult with an advanced solid tumor such as melanoma, head and neck, liver or kidney cancer. Written as DNA, the CDR3 is TGTGCCAGCAGCGTAGAGGGGGCGAGCTCCTACGAGCAGTACTTC. Its translation: CASSVEGASSYEQYF. Based on the CDR3 plus reference TRBV9 and TRBJ2-7, the full variable domain is DSGVTQTPKHLITATGQRVTLRCSPRSGDLSVYWYQQSLDQGLQFLIQYYNGEERAKGNILERFSAQQFPDLHSELNLSSLELGDSALYFCASSVEGASSYEQYFGPGTRLTVT.